This entry lists 22 T cell receptor beta chains sequenced from one sample in a study of beta chain features in type 1 diabetes. Expressed TCRB transcripts were sequenced because the isolated RNA had all been reverse transcribed beforehand. Produced via immunoSEQ multiplex PCR; TCRdb's table is partial and in-frame only. Of 160,000 or so clones in the sample, just over 9% were seen once. Sequencing was performed on central memory CD4+ T cells from blood. The receptors here all came from a young woman in good health.

This clone showed up just a few times. This rearrangement joins TRBV5-1 to TRBJ2-5, with TRBD2 matching 8 bases. CDR3 length: 14 amino acids. In germline, CDR1 is SGHRS, CDR2 YFSETQ. With 3 bases clipped from V and 5 bases from J, the junction kept 6 bases outside the gene matches. The CDR3 nucleotides read TGCGCCAGCAGCTCTCGGGAGGGCGGGGAGACCCAGTACTTC. Encoded protein: CASSSREGGETQYF.

This clone occurred a few times. For the CDR3, the DNA is TGTGCCAGCAGCTTAATGGTGCACCCCGGAGGAGAGACCCAGTACTTC. Amino acid sequence: CASSLMVHPGGETQYF. The rearrangement links TRBV11-1 to TRBJ2-5, with D maybe TRBD2 (5 bases). This CDR3 region has 16 residues. The germline V gene has CDR1 SGHAT and CDR2 FQDESV (reference sequence). Deletions cut 2 bases from V and 4 bases from J, with 17 bases between.

This clone turned up a few times. The CDR3 is CASSLRQAEQYF. The CDR3 DNA follows: TGTGCCAGCAGTTTAAGACAGGCCGAGCAGTACTTC. This chain connects TRBV28 to TRBJ2-7; a possible D gene is TRBD1 (6 bases). Trimming cost V 2 bases and J 6 bases, with 8 bases left between them. The CDR3 has 12 amino acids. Looked up from germline, CDR1 is MDHEN and CDR2 is SYDVKM.

This clone has just a few counts. This chain uses TRBV6-5 with TRBJ1-1, with 7 positions matching TRBD1. The CDR3 consists of 16 residues. The V and J ends lost 2 bases and 3 bases, in that order; junction bases with no gene match: 9. Per germline, CDR1 MNHEY and CDR2 SVGAGI. The DNA for the CDR3 is TGTGCCAGCAGTTACGCCCGGACAGGACGGGACACTGAAGCTTTCTTT. Translated: CASSYARTGRDTEAFF.

This clone was seen more than once but under ten times. V gene TRBV2 combines with J gene TRBJ1-2; D not resolved. The V end lost 7 bases, the J end lost 6 bases, and 12 bases lay between the germline ends. Germline CDR1 SNHLY, CDR2 FYNNEI. The CDR3 has 12 residues. The CDR3 DNA is TGTGCCAGCAACCGGGTCCGGGATGGCTACACCTTC. It translates to CASNRVRDGYTF.

This clone was picked up a small number of times. This rearrangement joins TRBV20-1 to TRBJ2-3; D gene unclear. V lost 6 bases and J 6 bases, leaving 10 bases between the germline ends. The germline V gene encodes CDR1 DFQATT and CDR2 SNEGSKA (reference sequence). CDR3 length: 11 amino acids. CDR3: CSAIYGDTQYF. The CDR3 nucleotides are TGCAGTGCCATCTACGGGGATACGCAGTATTTT.

There are a few counts of this clone. The gene calls are TRBV14 and TRBJ1-4; the match to TRBD1 covers 7 bases. With 4 bases clipped from V and 8 bases from J, the junction kept 7 bases outside the gene matches. This CDR3 is built from 14 residues. Germline values: CDR1 SGHDN, CDR2 FVKESK. CDR3 protein: CASSPRTGGEKLFF. The CDR3, as DNA: TGTGCCAGCAGCCCTCGGACAGGAGGAGAAAAACTGTTTTTT.

The chain joins TRBV5-1 to TRBJ1-3; TRBD1 matches 12 bases. This CDR3 region has 16 residues. Germline values: CDR1 SGHRS, CDR2 YFSETQ. V dropped 0 bases and J dropped 8; count of bases not matched to a gene: 6. The CDR3 reads CASSLAGTGGGHTIYF. The CDR3 DNA is TGCGCCAGCAGCTTGGCTGGGACAGGGGGCGGACACACCATATATTTT.

CDR3 nucleotides: TGTGCAAGTCGCTTCTGGTCACAGGACGCTCTTGGGCCCCAGCATTTT. Translation: CASRFWSQDALGPQHF. This chain uses TRBV12-2 with TRBJ1-5; TRBD1 is the table's D call, not checked against the DNA. TRBV12-2 corresponds to a pseudogene. This CDR3 has 16 residues.

V is TRBV6-5 and J is TRBJ1-2; 9 bases agree with TRBD1. Germline loops: CDR1 MNHEY, CDR2 SVGAGI. This CDR3 contains 14 residues. J gave up 4 bases and V 6 bases, and 6 bases lay outside the gene matches. CDR3 DNA: TGTGCCAGCAGGTGGGGACAGGGAGTCTATGGCTACACCTTC. Its translation: CASRWGQGVYGYTF.

This clone has a handful of counts. CDR3 DNA: TGTGCCACCAGCAGAGAGAGACAGGGATGGAACACTGAAGCTTTCTTT. The encoded protein is CATSRERQGWNTEAFF. V gene TRBV15 combines with J gene TRBJ1-1; 7 nucleotides align to TRBD1. Trimming took 0 bases from V and 1 from J; bases not matched to a gene: 5. Germline V gene lookup returns CDR1 LNHNV and CDR2 YYDKDF (reference sequence). The CDR3 covers 16 residues.

The rearrangement links TRBV7-3 to TRBJ2-3; TRBD2 agrees at 12 bases. Losses at the gene ends were 5 bases for V and 8 bases for J; bases not matched to a gene: 14. The CDR3 loop spans 17 amino acids. Germline CDR1 is SGHTA and CDR2 is FQGTGA. CDR3: CASSPTALAGGRGTQYF. In DNA form, the CDR3 reads TGTGCCAGCAGCCCAACCGCTCTAGCGGGGGGGCGGGGTACGCAGTATTTT.

The genes are TRBV4-1 and TRBJ2-5, with TRBD2 identical over 9 bases. J was trimmed by 2 bases and V by 0 bases; bases with no gene match: 4. Germline lookup yields CDR1 MGHRA and CDR2 YSYEKL. This CDR3 has 16 residues. CDR3 residues: CASSQEASGVQETQYF. CDR3 bases: TGCGCCAGCAGCCAAGAGGCTAGCGGGGTTCAAGAGACCCAGTACTTC.

The V call is TRBV11-2, the J call TRBJ1-1; weak D call: TRBD1 (5 bases). CDR1 and CDR2 from the germline V gene are SGHAT and FQNNGV. The CDR3 contains 13 residues. Trimming removed 1 base at V and 10 bases at J, with 13 bases between. For the CDR3, the DNA is TGTGCCAGCAGCTTAGTTCCAGGGCGGGGAGCTTTCTTT. Translation gives CASSLVPGRGAFF.

This chain joins TRBV5-8 and TRBJ2-1; D gene unclear. Trimming removed 1 base at V and 7 bases at J, with 15 bases between. The CDR3 length is 15 residues. CDR1 SGHTS and CDR2 YDEGEE come from the germline V gene. The CDR3 spells CASSLSWQPGNEQFF. The CDR3 nucleotides are TGTGCCAGCAGCTTGTCCTGGCAACCCGGGAATGAGCAGTTCTTC.

This clone was found a few times. J is TRBJ2-7 and V is TRBV7-9; tentative D call: TRBD1 (6 bases). Germline CDR1 SEHNR, CDR2 FQNEAQ (reference sequence). The CDR3 consists of 14 residues. Trimming shortened V by 3 bases and J by 1 base, and 10 bases separated the two germline ends. CDR3 nucleotides: TGTGCCAGCAGCTTGCAGGGGAATTCCTACGAGCAGTACTTC. Protein: CASSLQGNSYEQYF.

V usage is TRBV27 and J usage is TRBJ2-7, with D uncertain. The germline gives CDR1 MNHEY, CDR2 SMNVEV (reference sequence). V dropped 1 base and J dropped 0 bases, with 13 bases sitting between them. The CDR3 runs 16 residues. CDR3 protein: CASSLLSRISSYEQYF. Here the CDR3 DNA reads TGTGCCAGCAGTTTATTGTCCAGGATAAGCTCCTACGAGCAGTACTTC.

This clone was observed many times. V gene TRBV5-1 combines with J gene TRBJ2-7; tentative D call: TRBD2 (6 bases). This CDR3 comprises 15 residues. Trimming pared 0 bases from V and 0 bases from J, leaving 10 bases between. Germline V gene lookup returns CDR1 SGHRS and CDR2 YFSETQ. This CDR3 is CASSLDAGNSYEQYF. CDR3 in DNA: TGCGCCAGCAGCTTGGATGCGGGAAACTCCTACGAGCAGTACTTC. Full variable domain (outside the CDR3, taken from reference TRBV5-1 and TRBJ2-7): KAGVTQTPRYLIKTRGQQVTLSCSPISGHRSVSWYQQTPGQGLQFLFEYFSETQRNKGNFPGRFSGRQFSNSRSEMNVSTLELGDSALYLCASSLDAGNSYEQYFGPGTRLTVT.

This chain connects TRBV9 to TRBJ2-3, with TRBD2 matching over 7 bases. J was trimmed by 6 bases and V by 0 bases; bases with no gene match: 7. CDR3 length: 15 residues. The germline gives CDR1 SGDLS, CDR2 YYNGEE. In DNA, the CDR3 is TGTGCCAGCAGCGTAGGCGGCGCGGGAGAGGATACGCAGTATTTT. Translated: CASSVGGAGEDTQYF.

The sample holds many counts of this clone. The same CDR3 also results from other DNA sequences found in this sample. The chain combines TRBV7-9 with TRBJ2-1; 9 nucleotides line up with TRBD1. Germline assignment: CDR1 SEHNR and CDR2 FQNEAQ (reference sequence). The CDR3 covers 14 residues. V shed 1 base, J shed 6 bases, and the junction held 1 base outside the gene matches. CDR3 loop: CASSLGQGGNEQFF. The CDR3 nucleotides read TGTGCCAGCAGCTTAGGACAGGGGGGCAATGAGCAGTTCTTC.

The CDR3 coding sequence is TGTGCCAGCAGCTTGTTGGGGACAGGGGTTAATGAGCAGTTCTTC. Amino acid sequence: CASSLLGTGVNEQFF. V gene TRBV5-5 combines with J gene TRBJ2-1; 10 bases align to TRBD1. CDR1 is SGHKS and CDR2 is YYEKEE in the germline V gene (reference sequence). There are 15 residues in the CDR3. After removal of 1 base from V and 7 bases from J, the junction contained 5 bases not matched to a gene. Based on the CDR3 plus reference TRBV5-5 and TRBJ2-1, the full variable domain is DAGVTQSPTHLIKTRGQQVTLRCSPISGHKSVSWYQQVLGQGPQFIFQYYEKEERGRGNFPDRFSARQFPNYSSELNVNALLLGDSALYLCASSLLGTGVNEQFFGPGTRLTVL.

V gene TRBV9 combines with J gene TRBJ1-6; D ambiguous. Trimming shortened V by 0 bases and J by 7 bases, and 8 bases separated the two germline ends. This CDR3 contains 14 residues. CDR1 is SGDLS, CDR2 YYNGEE, per germline. In DNA, the CDR3 is TGTGCCAGCAGCGTAGTGGGCAGCAATTCACCCCTCCACTTT. Translation: CASSVVGSNSPLHF.